Below, 25 T cell receptor beta chains from the same sample are listed, as sequenced in a study of blood T cell repertoires in COVID-19. Data came from immunoSEQ multiplex PCR; TCRdb stores just in-frame clones and leaves some out. The sample carries approximately 200,000 clones, 88% recorded once. Sequenced sample: peripheral blood. These receptors originate from a woman younger than 45 with acute or convalescent COVID-19.

The genes are TRBV29-1 and TRBJ2-1, with D possibly matching TRBD2 (6 bases). Trimming removed 5 bases at V and 3 bases at J, with 11 bases between. The germline V gene has CDR1 SQVTM and CDR2 ANQGSEA. The CDR3 is 13 residues long. The CDR3, as DNA: TGCAGCGTTAGGGAGGATCACTACAATGAGCAGTTCTTC. Translating gives CSVREDHYNEQFF.

V gene TRBV25-1 combines with J gene TRBJ2-7; TRBD1 agrees at 10 bases. Germline lookup yields CDR1 MGHDK and CDR2 SYGVNS. With 4 bases clipped from V and 7 bases from J, the junction kept 10 bases outside the gene matches. This CDR3 is built from 15 residues. This chain's CDR3 is CASSALRQGAGEQYF. The DNA for the CDR3 is TGTGCCAGCAGTGCCCTTCGACAGGGGGCTGGGGAGCAGTACTTC.

This chain links TRBV5-1 with TRBJ2-4; 9 nucleotides line up with TRBD2. The V gene's germline CDR1 is SGHRS and CDR2 YFSETQ. This CDR3 is built from 14 residues. Trimming at V came to 3 bases and at J to 7 bases, leaving 5 bases not matched to a gene. The DNA for the CDR3 is TGCGCCAGCAGCTATAGCGGGAGCTTGAACATTCAGTACTTC. It yields the protein CASSYSGSLNIQYF.

This sequence joins TRBV5-4 and TRBJ2-1; 10 nucleotides agree with TRBD2. Germline CDR1 is SGHNT and CDR2 is YYREEE (reference sequence). V was clipped by 0 bases and J by 10 bases; unmatched bases: 10. This CDR3 has 16 amino acids. This chain's CDR3 is CASSLVAGGSGGEQFF. DNA of the CDR3: TGTGCCAGCAGCTTGGTAGCGGGAGGCTCCGGGGGAGAGCAGTTCTTC.

V is TRBV5-1 and J is TRBJ2-2; D remains unclear. The germline V and J ends were trimmed by 2 bases and 7 bases, with 3 bases remaining between them. Germline CDR1 reads SGHRS; CDR2 reads YFSETQ. There are 11 residues in the CDR3. In DNA form, the CDR3 reads TGCGCCAGCAGCTTCGGCGGGGAGCTGTTTTTT. Protein: CASSFGGELFF. Based on the CDR3 plus reference TRBV5-1 and TRBJ2-2, the full variable domain is KAGVTQTPRYLIKTRGQQVTLSCSPISGHRSVSWYQQTPGQGLQFLFEYFSETQRNKGNFPGRFSGRQFSNSRSEMNVSTLELGDSALYLCASSFGGELFFGEGSRLTVL.

The chain carries TRBV5-1 and TRBJ2-1, with a tentative D call TRBD1 (5 bases). There are 13 residues in the CDR3. V lost 7 bases to trimming and J lost 5 bases, with 13 bases between them. Germline CDR1 SGHRS, CDR2 YFSETQ. Written as DNA, the CDR3 is TGCGCCAGCTCCATAAACAGGAACAATGAGCAGTTCTTC. This encodes CASSINRNNEQFF.

This sequence joins TRBV28 and TRBJ2-2, with D unclear. Germline V gene sequence: CDR1 MDHEN, CDR2 SYDVKM. The CDR3 sequence is 14 residues long. With 5 bases removed from V and 6 bases from J, the gap between germline ends came to 13 bases. CDR3 protein: CASSQAGTPGELFF. DNA for the CDR3: TGTGCCAGCAGTCAGGCCGGCACTCCCGGGGAGCTGTTTTTT.

The V and J genes are TRBV27 and TRBJ2-1; D perhaps matches TRBD1 (6 bases). The length of the CDR3 is 11 residues. Germline V lookup: CDR1 MNHEY, CDR2 SMNVEV (reference sequence). V lost 6 bases and J 10 bases, leaving 10 bases between the germline ends. CDR3 DNA sequence: TGTGCCAGCAGCCACGACAGGGAGCAGTTCTTC. Residues: CASSHDREQFF.

The chain employs TRBV12-3 or TRBV12-4 and TRBJ2-2; unclear D gene. V was trimmed by 7 bases and J by 5 bases, leaving 8 bases between them. The CDR3 sequence is 12 residues long. CDR3 DNA: TGTGCCAGCATGAGGTGGACCGGGGAGCTGTTTTTT. Translating it yields CASMRWTGELFF.

The genes are TRBV7-8 and TRBJ2-5; 7 bases map to TRBD2. Germline loops: CDR1 SGHVS, CDR2 FQNEAQ. The CDR3 runs 14 residues. Trimming took 8 bases from V and 4 from J; bases not matched to a gene: 10. The CDR3 region is CASSFGLVIETQYF. The CDR3 nucleotides read TGTGCCAGCTCTTTCGGACTAGTAATAGAGACCCAGTACTTC.

The chain joins TRBV27 to TRBJ2-7; D gene ambiguous. This CDR3 contains 14 residues. The germline V and J ends were trimmed by 0 bases and 1 base, with 7 bases remaining between them. The germline V gene encodes CDR1 MNHEY and CDR2 SMNVEV (reference sequence). This CDR3 is CASSLSEQSYEQYF. The CDR3 DNA follows: TGTGCCAGCAGTTTATCGGAACAGTCCTACGAGCAGTACTTC.

This sequence joins TRBV18 and TRBJ2-5; 10 bases align to TRBD2. The CDR3 runs to 17 residues. V lost 3 bases to trimming and J lost 5 bases; unmatched junction nucleotides: 12. Per the germline V gene, CDR1 is KGHSH and CDR2 is LQKENI. The CDR3 spells CASSPLPAGGPEETQYF. The CDR3, as DNA: TGTGCCAGCTCACCTTTGCCAGCGGGAGGGCCGGAGGAGACCCAGTACTTC. Full variable domain (outside the CDR3, taken from reference TRBV18 and TRBJ2-5): NAGVMQNPRHLVRRRGQEARLRCSPMKGHSHVYWYRQLPEEGLKFMVYLQKENIIDESGMPKERFSAEFPKEGPSILRIQQVVRGDSAAYFCASSPLPAGGPEETQYFGPGTRLLVL.

The J gene is TRBJ2-2, the V gene TRBV19; D might be TRBD2 (5 bases). V lost 5 bases, J lost 4 bases, and 11 bases lay in between. Germline loops: CDR1 LNHDA, CDR2 SQIVND (reference sequence). The CDR3 has 14 residues. DNA for the CDR3: TGTGCCAGTAGTCGGCGGGCCATCACCGGGGAGCTGTTTTTT. This codes for CASSRRAITGELFF.

J is TRBJ2-3 and V is TRBV28, with 7 bases lining up with TRBD2. This CDR3 contains 13 residues. The germline V gene has CDR1 MDHEN and CDR2 SYDVKM. Trimming removed 11 bases from V and 2 bases from J; junction bases left unmatched: 7. CDR3 in amino acids: CAAGVVNTDTQYF. CDR3 DNA: TGTGCCGCGGGAGTGGTAAACACAGATACGCAGTATTTT.

The rearrangement joins TRBV6-4 to TRBJ2-2, with 9 bases identical to TRBD2. Germline CDR1 MRHNA, CDR2 SNTAGT. The CDR3 totals 16 residues. With 2 bases clipped from V and 2 bases from J, the junction kept 3 bases outside the gene matches. In nucleotides, the CDR3 is TGTGCCAGCAGTGACCAAGCGGGAGGTAACACCGGGGAGCTGTTTTTT. Translation: CASSDQAGGNTGELFF.

The chain employs TRBV24-1 and TRBJ2-5; perhaps TRBD1 as D (5 bases). CDR3 length: 13 amino acids. Trimming cost V 9 bases and J 3 bases, with 13 bases left between them. CDR1 KGHDR and CDR2 SFDVKD come from the germline V gene. DNA of the CDR3: TGTGCCACCCAGGATAGGGGAAAAGAGACCCAGTACTTC. This encodes CATQDRGKETQYF.

A remark on this clone: This CDR3 is also generated by other DNA sequences in the sample. The chain employs TRBV20-1 and TRBJ2-5; D ambiguous. Trimming stripped 3 bases from V and 5 bases from J, with 4 bases between. The CDR3 has 10 amino acids. The germline gives CDR1 DFQATT, CDR2 SNEGSKA (reference sequence). CDR3 amino acids: CSASSETQYF. DNA for the CDR3: TGCAGTGCTAGTTCTGAGACCCAGTACTTC.

The J gene is TRBJ2-3, the V gene TRBV30; possibly TRBD2 for D (5 bases). Trimming left V 6 bases short and J 4 bases short, with 11 bases between. CDR1 and CDR2 (germline): GTSNPN, SVGIG (reference sequence). CDR3 length: 12 residues. This CDR3 is CACAGGADTQYF. CDR3 DNA: TGTGCCTGTGCGGGCGGAGCAGATACGCAGTATTTT.

This clone has just one count. CDR3 nucleotides: TGTGCCATCAGTGGGAGCGGGAGCATCACAGATACGCAGTATTTT. Translated: CAISGSGSITDTQYF. The V gene is TRBV10-3, the J gene TRBJ2-3, with TRBD2 identical over 8 bases. The CDR3 contains 15 residues. Germline V gene data show CDR1 as ENHRY and CDR2 as SYGVKD. The V and J ends lost 4 bases and 2 bases, in that order; junction bases with no gene match: 5.

The chain recombines TRBV5-1 with TRBJ1-1, with D maybe TRBD1 (6 bases). V gave up 0 bases and J gave up 6 bases, with 9 bases separating them. This CDR3 spans 13 amino acids. Germline V gene data show CDR1 as SGHRS and CDR2 as YFSETQ. The CDR3 is CASSLETGSEAFF. CDR3 sequence (DNA): TGCGCCAGCAGCTTGGAAACAGGGTCTGAAGCTTTCTTT.

This chain uses TRBV5-1 with TRBJ2-2; 12 bases line up with TRBD1. Per the germline V gene, CDR1 is SGHRS and CDR2 is YFSETQ. V lost 1 base and J lost 7; bases outside the gene matches: 8. The CDR3 length is 17 residues. The CDR3 coding sequence is TGCGCCAGCAGCTTGTCGACCGGGACAGGGGGCAACGGGGAGCTGTTTTTT. This sequence encodes CASSLSTGTGGNGELFF.

This rearrangement joins TRBV19 to TRBJ2-1; TRBD2 is a possible D gene (6 bases). This CDR3 is 12 amino acids long. The germline V gene encodes CDR1 LNHDA and CDR2 SQIVND (reference sequence). V gave up 10 bases and J gave up 3 bases, with 10 bases separating them. The CDR3 here is CATEGLYNEQFF. CDR3 DNA: TGTGCCACGGAGGGCCTCTACAATGAGCAGTTCTTC. Combining the CDR3 with reference TRBV19 and TRBJ2-1 gives the whole variable domain DGGITQSPKYLFRKEGQNVTLSCEQNLNHDAMYWYRQDPGQGLRLIYYSQIVNDFQKGDIAEGYSVSREKKESFPLTVTSAQKNPTAFYLCATEGLYNEQFFGPGTRLTVL.

The gene calls are TRBV20-1 and TRBJ2-3, with TRBD1 as a possible D gene (5 bases). This CDR3 has 13 amino acids. Trimming took off 3 bases at V and 1 base at J, with 8 bases between the two ends. Per the germline V gene, CDR1 is DFQATT and CDR2 is SNEGSKA (reference sequence). The CDR3 reads CSASRGGTDTQYF. The CDR3 DNA reads TGCAGTGCTAGTAGGGGTGGCACAGATACGCAGTATTTT.

The chain joins TRBV4-1 to TRBJ2-7; 7 bases map to TRBD1. The germline gives CDR1 MGHRA, CDR2 YSYEKL. This CDR3 has 14 amino acids. J was trimmed by 3 bases and V by 4 bases; bases with no gene match: 6. The CDR3 region is CASSLRQGNYEQYF. The DNA for the CDR3 is TGCGCCAGCAGCCTGCGACAGGGTAACTACGAGCAGTACTTC.

V usage is TRBV6-5 and J usage is TRBJ2-7; D is uncertain. CDR1 is MNHEY, CDR2 SVGAGI, per germline. The V end lost 6 bases, the J end lost 0 bases, and 12 bases lay between the germline ends. The CDR3 totals 14 residues. The CDR3 loop is CASSRVYSSYEQYF. As DNA, the CDR3 is TGTGCCAGCAGCCGGGTGTATAGCTCCTACGAGCAGTACTTC.